This is a list of T cell receptor beta chains from one sample in a study of shared clonotypes between healthy human individuals. Generated by immunoSEQ multiplex PCR, the TCRdb table keeps only in-frame clones and is missing some. The data hold roughly 95,000 clones, with approximately 51% observed a single time. The sequenced sample consisted of PBMCs. The origin of the receptors is a woman aged 40 to 50 in good health. Some clones in this sample may be carry-over from other donors' samples. The conserved cysteine and the conserved F or W are not part of the CDR3 here. Clone size is stated in some rows and not others, as once, few, many or a class when expanded.

size,J,V,CDR3
NA,TRBJ2-7,TRBV27,ASSFVGQSVYEQY
NA,TRBJ2-1,TRBV4-1,ASSLQDNEQF
NA,TRBJ1-1,TRBV7-3,ASADNIYTEAF
many,TRBJ1-1,TRBV14,ASSHSRQAGAEAF
NA,TRBJ1-2,TRBV2,ASSLEGDYGYT
NA,TRBJ2-7,TRBV7-9,ASRFSGSSYEQY
NA,TRBJ1-5,TRBV4-2,ASSQVEGGKQPQH
NA,TRBJ1-1,TRBV14,ASSQDGQGRRAEAF
many,TRBJ2-1,TRBV4-1,ASSLSRSSGNQRYNEQF
NA,TRBJ1-1,TRBV9,ASSGNMNTEAF
NA,TRBJ2-7,TRBV2,ASRRLAGPSYEQY
NA,TRBJ2-2,TRBV4-1,ASRSGLNAGELF
NA,TRBJ2-7,TRBV28,ASSSPGLRSYEQY
NA,TRBJ2-1,TRBV9,ASSVDPSTAYNEQF
NA,TRBJ2-7,TRBV11-2,ASSLDRGLAVAYEQY
NA,TRBJ1-6,TRBV29-1,SVARGFYNSPLH
many,TRBJ2-3,TRBV5-1,ASSFGLGNTDTQY
few,TRBJ2-7,TRBV5-1,ASSFTGQGSYEQY
NA,TRBJ2-7,TRBV7-8,ASSLRGQGLYEQY
NA,TRBJ2-7,TRBV19,ASSIYFSGRAVEQY
NA,TRBJ2-7,TRBV7-9,ASSLVASPEQY
few,TRBJ2-7,TRBV28,ASDVSGSKNEQY
NA,TRBJ2-1,TRBV30,AWSAGGEQF
few,TRBJ1-5,TRBV7-8,ASSLSEPGRWIYSNQPQH
NA,TRBJ2-3,TRBV7-2,ASSLELIADTQY
NA,TRBJ1-1,TRBV30,AWSPPRGAF
many,TRBJ1-3,TRBV5-4,ASSSRGSGNTIY
NA,TRBJ1-2,TRBV7-2,ASSFGLRRGYT
NA,TRBJ1-2,TRBV5-4,ASNKDRGRGYT
NA,NA,TRBV5-6,ASSFYGGIYEQY
NA,TRBJ1-4,TRBV5-8,ASILRANEKLF
NA,TRBJ1-5,TRBV30,AWSNGGNQPQH
few,TRBJ1-5,TRBV30,AWSQLSQPQH
NA,TRBJ1-5,TRBV7-9,ASSLGRERPSNQPQH
NA,TRBJ1-3,TRBV25-1,ASSEYKLGGSGNTIH
NA,TRBJ1-1,TRBV9,ASSPTGTEAF
NA,TRBJ2-7,TRBV5-1,ASSLQGVGEQY
NA,TRBJ2-1,TRBV28,ASSWGVVNEQF
many,TRBJ1-4,TRBV30,AWSSRQWEKLF
few,TRBJ1-1,TRBV29-1,SVDRAGGYTEAF
NA,TRBJ2-7,TRBV28,AISEGGLEQY
few,NA,TRBV5-1,ASMLRGGYEQY
NA,NA,TRBV30,AWSVLGYEQY
once,TRBJ2-7,TRBV27,ASSLRTGDGEQY
NA,TRBJ2-3,TRBV7-8,ASSFFSGPTDTQY
many,TRBJ1-5,TRBV6-6,ASSYGQGKH
few,TRBJ2-7,TRBV18,ASSQQGRTYEQY
NA,NA,TRBV15,ATSRDRGRDSIEQY